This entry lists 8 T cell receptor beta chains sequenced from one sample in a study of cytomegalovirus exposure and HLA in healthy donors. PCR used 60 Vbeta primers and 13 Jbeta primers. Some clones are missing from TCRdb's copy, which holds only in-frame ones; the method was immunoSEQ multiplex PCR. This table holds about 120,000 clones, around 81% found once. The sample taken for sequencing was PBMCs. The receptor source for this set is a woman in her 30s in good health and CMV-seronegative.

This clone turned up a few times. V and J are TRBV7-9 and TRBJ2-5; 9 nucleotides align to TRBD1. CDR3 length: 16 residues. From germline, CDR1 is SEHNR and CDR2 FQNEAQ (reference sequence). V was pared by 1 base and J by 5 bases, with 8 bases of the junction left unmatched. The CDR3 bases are TGTGCCAGCAGCTTAGTACGGGGGACAGGGATGGAGACCCAGTACTTC. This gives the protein CASSLVRGTGMETQYF.

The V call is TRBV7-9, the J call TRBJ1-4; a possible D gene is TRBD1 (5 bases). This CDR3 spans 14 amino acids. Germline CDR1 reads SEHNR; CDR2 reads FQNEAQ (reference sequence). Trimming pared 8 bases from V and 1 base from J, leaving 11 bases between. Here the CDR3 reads CASSWGETNEKLFF. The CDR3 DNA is TGTGCCAGCTCCTGGGGGGAAACTAATGAAAAACTGTTTTTT.

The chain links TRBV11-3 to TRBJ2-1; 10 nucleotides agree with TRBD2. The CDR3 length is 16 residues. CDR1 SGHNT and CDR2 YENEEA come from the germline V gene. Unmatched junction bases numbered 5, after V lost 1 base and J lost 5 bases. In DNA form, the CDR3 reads TGTGCCAGCAGCTTAGGAGCGGGAGGGCCCAACAATGAGCAGTTCTTC. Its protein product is CASSLGAGGPNNEQFF.

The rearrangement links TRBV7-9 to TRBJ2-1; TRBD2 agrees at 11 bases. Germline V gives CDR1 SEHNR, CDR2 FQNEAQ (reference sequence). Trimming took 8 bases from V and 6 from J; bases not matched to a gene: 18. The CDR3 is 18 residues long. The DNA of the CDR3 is TGTGCCAGCGGCAATCCCACTAGCGGGAGCCTACATTTCAATGAGCAGTTCTTC. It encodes CASGNPTSGSLHFNEQFF.

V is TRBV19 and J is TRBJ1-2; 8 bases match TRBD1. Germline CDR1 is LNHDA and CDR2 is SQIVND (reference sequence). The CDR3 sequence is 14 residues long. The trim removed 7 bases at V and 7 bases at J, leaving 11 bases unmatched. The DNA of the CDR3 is TGTGCCAGTACCCTGGACAGGGCGACGGGTGGCTACACCTTC. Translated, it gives CASTLDRATGGYTF.

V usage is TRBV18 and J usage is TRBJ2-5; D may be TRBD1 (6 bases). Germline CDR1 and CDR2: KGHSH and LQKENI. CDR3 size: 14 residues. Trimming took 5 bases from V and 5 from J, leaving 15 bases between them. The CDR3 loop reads CASSSGQFAETQYF. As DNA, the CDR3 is TGTGCCAGCTCATCCGGACAGTTCGCGGAGACCCAGTACTTC.

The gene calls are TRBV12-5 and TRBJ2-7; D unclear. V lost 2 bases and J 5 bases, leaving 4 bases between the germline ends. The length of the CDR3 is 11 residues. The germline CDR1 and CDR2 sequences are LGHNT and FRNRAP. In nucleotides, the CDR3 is TGTGCTAGTGGTTTGTTAGACGAGCAGTACTTC. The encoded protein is CASGLLDEQYF.

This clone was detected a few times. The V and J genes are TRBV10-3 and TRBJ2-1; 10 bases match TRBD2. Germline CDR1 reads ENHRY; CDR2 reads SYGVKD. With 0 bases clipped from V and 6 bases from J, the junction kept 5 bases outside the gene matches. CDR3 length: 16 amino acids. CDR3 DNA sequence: TGTGCCATCAGTGAGTCGGTAGCGGGAGGTTCCAATGAGCAGTTCTTC. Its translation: CAISESVAGGSNEQFF.